This T cell receptor beta chain was recorded in a study of regulatory T cells in long-lasting Graves disease. Specified time point: newly diagnosed GD, antithyroid drugs for less than 3 months. Extracted PBMC RNA gave rise to the TCR library. Each of the patients was recruited from an endocrinology department situated in Xi'an, China. iRepertoire HTBI primers and Arm-PCR of CDR3 regions built TCR beta libraries. TCRdb passed the multiplex PCR reads through MiXCR, listing each CDR3 protein once. The sample holds roughly 350,000 distinct CDR3 sequences, 15% to 20% seen once. The CDR3 contains 14 residues. The germline V and J ends were trimmed by 4 bases and 6 bases, with 14 bases remaining between them. CDR1 is SGHAT, CDR2 FQNNGV, per germline. The sample holds many counts of this clonotype. No antigen is known for it. Study results and limitations: Among samples with persistent disease, TRBV28, TRBJ1-2 and TRBJ2-5 were favored.

The sample also formed part of further work on T cells in Graves' hyperthyroidism and ophthalmopathy. That work states: Stable hyperthyroidism: no ophthalmopathy progression over 18 months of follow-up.

The genes are TRBV11-2 and TRBJ2-3; D might be TRBD2 (5 bases). This TCR derives from a woman aged 18-29 years with Graves disease. The sequences come from peripheral blood mononuclear cells (PBMCs), collected at new diagnosis, from a patient treated with antithyroid drugs. For the CDR3, the DNA is TGTGCCAGCAGCTCGCAGGTCCGGGGTGATACGCAGTATTTT. The encoded protein is CASSSQVRGDTQYF. The whole variable domain, filled in from reference TRBV11-2 and TRBJ2-3, reads EAGVAQSPRYKIIEKRQSVAFWCNPISGHATLYWYQQILGQGPKLLIQFQNNGVVDDSQLPKDRFSAERLKGVDSTLKIQPAKLEDSAVYLCASSSQVRGDTQYFGPGTRLTVL.